Each of the 23 T cell receptor beta chains below was sequenced from the same sample in a study of T cell repertoires in cytomegalovirus infection. No antigen has been identified for these receptors. TCRdb ran MiXCR on the reads and lists one entry per CDR3 protein. The profile covers 70,000 to 95,000 distinct CDR3 sequences, with approximately 32% appearing a single time and approximately 71% taken by the ten largest. This specimen consisted of CD8+ T cells from cultured PBMCs, obtained from culture after CMV antigen stimulation. These receptors originate from a human donor in good health (CMV status not recorded). Some clones in this sample may be carry-over from other donors' samples.

The gene calls are TRBV7-8 and TRBJ2-5; 8 positions agree with TRBD2. The V gene's germline CDR1 is SGHVS and CDR2 FQNEAQ. The CDR3 length is 15 residues. Germline trimming cut 1 base from V and 5 bases from J; bases unmatched to any gene: 6. The CDR3 region has the DNA TGTGCCAGCAGCTTAGTGGTAGCGGGGAGGGAGACCCAGTACTTC. The encoded protein is CASSLVVAGRETQYF.

This chain uses TRBV19 with TRBJ1-1, with D uncertain. The V end lost 7 bases, the J end lost 5 bases, and 8 bases lay between the germline ends. This CDR3 comprises 11 residues. The germline CDR1 and CDR2 sequences are LNHDA and SQIVND (reference sequence). The CDR3 spells CASIRRTEAFF. The CDR3 DNA follows: TGTGCCAGTATCCGGAGGACTGAAGCTTTCTTT.

The chain employs TRBV20-1 and TRBJ1-1; tentatively, D is TRBD1 (6 bases). V lost 6 bases, J lost 1 base, and 12 bases lay in between. The germline gives CDR1 DFQATT, CDR2 SNEGSKA (reference sequence). CDR3 size: 13 residues. The CDR3 region is CSATQDRNTEAFF. CDR3 nucleotides: TGCAGTGCAACCCAGGACAGGAACACTGAAGCTTTCTTT.

The table lists this clonotype with many counts. The chain links TRBV12-3 or TRBV12-4 to TRBJ2-1, with 11 bases matching TRBD2. This CDR3 comprises 17 residues. The V gene end was trimmed by 3 bases and the J gene end by 5 bases; junction bases not matched to a gene: 9. CDR3 coding DNA: TGTGCCAGCAGTTTTAGCCCACTAGCGGGGGCTAACAATGAGCAGTTCTTC. Protein sequence: CASSFSPLAGANNEQFF.

This clonotype was found a few times. The CDR3 spells CASSLDRPRISTDTQYF. CDR3 nucleotides: TGTGCCAGCAGTTTGGACAGGCCGAGGATTAGCACAGATACGCAGTATTTT. The V gene is TRBV27, the J gene TRBJ2-3, with 7 nucleotides matching TRBD1. The V gene end was trimmed by 3 bases and the J gene end by 0 bases; junction bases not matched to a gene: 9. This CDR3 contains 17 residues. The germline V gene encodes CDR1 MNHEY and CDR2 SMNVEV (reference sequence).

V is TRBV12-3 or TRBV12-4 and J is TRBJ2-7; D possibly matches TRBD1 or TRBD2 (6 bases each). The ends were cut back, 7 bases at V and 4 bases at J, with 14 bases in the middle. The CDR3 runs 13 residues. The CDR3 DNA reads TGTGCCAGCACTGAAAGGGGGGATTACGAGCAGTACTTC. Translated, it gives CASTERGDYEQYF.

The J gene is TRBJ1-1, the V gene TRBV6-8; D is undetermined. Trimming cost V 0 bases and J 0 bases, with 11 bases left between them. Germline V CDR1 and CDR2: MNHGY, SAAAGT. CDR3 length: 16 residues. CDR3 amino acids: CASSYSSDIMNTEAFF. The CDR3 DNA reads as TGTGCCAGCAGTTACTCTTCGGATATCATGAACACTGAAGCTTTCTTT.

V gene TRBV20-1 combines with J gene TRBJ1-1, with 7 positions matching TRBD1. The V gene's germline CDR1 is DFQATT and CDR2 SNEGSKA (reference sequence). Trimming cost V 2 bases and J 3 bases; bases outside gene matches: 0. The CDR3 totals 12 residues. The CDR3 DNA reads TGCAGTGCTAGACAGGGGGACACTGAAGCTTTCTTT. The encoded protein is CSARQGDTEAFF.

In this sample, this clonotype turned up a few times. The chain couples TRBV27 to TRBJ1-2; D gene uncertain. Trimming stripped 3 bases from V and 2 bases from J, with 10 bases between. CDR1 and CDR2 from the germline V gene are MNHEY and SMNVEV (reference sequence). There are 14 residues in the CDR3. For the CDR3, the DNA is TGTGCCAGCAGTTTTTCAGGAGGGAACTATGGCTACACCTTC. It specifies CASSFSGGNYGYTF.

The chain has TRBV7-9 and TRBJ1-1; TRBD1 agrees at 7 bases. Looked up from germline, CDR1 is SEHNR and CDR2 is FQNEAQ (reference sequence). This CDR3 contains 15 residues. Trimming at V came to 5 bases and at J to 2 bases, leaving 8 bases not matched to a gene. CDR3 nucleotides: TGTGCCAGCAGCAAAATACAGGGGCTTAACACTGAAGCTTTCTTT. It specifies CASSKIQGLNTEAFF.

This clonotype was counted between two and nine times. The rearrangement joins TRBV7-3 to TRBJ2-1, with D perhaps TRBD1 or TRBD2 (5 bases each). The germline V and J ends were trimmed by 5 bases and 4 bases, with 21 bases remaining between them. CDR1 SGHTA and CDR2 FQGTGA come from the germline V gene. This CDR3 comprises 17 residues. This CDR3 reads CASSPDSSGLSYNEQFF. The CDR3 DNA reads TGTGCCAGCAGCCCCGACAGTTCGGGGCTCTCGTACAATGAGCAGTTCTTC.

The J gene is TRBJ1-1, the V gene TRBV9, with D possibly matching TRBD1 (5 bases). The germline V and J ends were trimmed by 1 base and 2 bases, with 6 bases remaining between them. The CDR3 is 13 amino acids. The V gene's germline CDR1 is SGDLS and CDR2 YYNGEE. CDR3 loop: CASSVTGNTEAFF. In DNA, the CDR3 is TGTGCCAGCAGCGTAACAGGTAACACTGAAGCTTTCTTT. Full variable domain (outside the CDR3, taken from reference TRBV9 and TRBJ1-1): DSGVTQTPKHLITATGQRVTLRCSPRSGDLSVYWYQQSLDQGLQFLIQYYNGEERAKGNILERFSAQQFPDLHSELNLSSLELGDSALYFCASSVTGNTEAFFGQGTRLTVV.

V and J are TRBV28 and TRBJ2-3; D not certain. Germline V gene data show CDR1 as MDHEN and CDR2 as SYDVKM. The V end lost 2 bases, the J end lost 1 base, and 10 bases lay between the germline ends. The CDR3 loop spans 15 amino acids. CDR3 in amino acids: CASSLPAGRTDTQYF. The CDR3, as DNA: TGTGCCAGCAGTTTACCGGCAGGTCGCACAGATACGCAGTATTTT.

This clonotype has at least ten counts. This sequence joins TRBV7-2 and TRBJ2-2; D unresolved. The germline V gene encodes CDR1 SGHTA and CDR2 FQGNSA. The CDR3 loop spans 13 amino acids. Trimming shortened V by 1 base and J by 7 bases, and 7 bases separated the two germline ends. The CDR3 loop reads CASSLGAGGELFF. In DNA, the CDR3 is TGTGCCAGCAGCTTAGGGGCAGGCGGGGAGCTGTTTTTT.

The chain links TRBV2 to TRBJ1-1; D uncertain. Germline-derived CDR1 and CDR2 are SNHLY and FYNNEI. The CDR3 consists of 14 residues. V lost 2 bases, J lost 4 bases, and 11 bases lay in between. The CDR3 region has the DNA TGTGCCAGCAGTGAACACTCCAGTTTCACTGAAGCTTTCTTT. Amino acid sequence: CASSEHSSFTEAFF.

In its sample, this clonotype was seen a few times. The chain has TRBV6-5 and TRBJ1-5; perhaps TRBD1 as D (5 bases). CDR1 and CDR2 from the germline V gene are MNHEY and SVGAGI. This CDR3 region has 12 residues. CDR3 coding DNA: TGTGCTACGGGGGATAGCAATCAGCCCCAGCATTTT. Amino acids: CATGDSNQPQHF.

The chain employs TRBV7-8 and TRBJ1-3; D is perhaps TRBD1 (5 bases). Trimming cost V 5 bases and J 0 bases, with 11 bases left between them. The CDR3 loop spans 15 amino acids. The germline CDR1 and CDR2 sequences are SGHVS and FQNEAQ. The CDR3 protein is CASSPAGFSGNTIYF. The DNA of the CDR3 is TGTGCCAGCAGCCCAGCAGGGTTCTCTGGAAACACCATATATTTT.

The V call is TRBV29-1, the J call TRBJ2-7; D not certain. The CDR3 loop spans 12 amino acids. Germline CDR1 reads SQVTM; CDR2 reads ANQGSEA. V lost 6 bases and J 4 bases, leaving 13 bases between the germline ends. CDR3 nucleotides: TGCAGCGTAAAGGACCCAGCATACGAGCAGTACTTC. It encodes CSVKDPAYEQYF.

The table lists this clonotype with many counts. V usage is TRBV7-6 and J usage is TRBJ2-2; TRBD1 or TRBD2 may be the D gene (5 bases each). The CDR3 is made up of 13 amino acids. Germline V CDR1 and CDR2: SGHVS, FNYEAQ. Trimming took 5 bases from V and 5 from J, leaving 9 bases between them. CDR3: CASSEGPTGELFF. The CDR3 bases are TGTGCCAGCAGCGAGGGGCCAACCGGGGAGCTGTTTTTT.

This clonotype was picked up many times. The chain links TRBV4-1 to TRBJ2-6; TRBD1 agrees at 10 bases. The J segment lost 0 bases and the V segment lost 4 bases, leaving 12 bases of the junction unmatched. CDR3 length equals 20 residues. CDR1 is MGHRA, CDR2 YSYEKL, per germline. The CDR3 sequence is CASSPGGQGTSFSGANVLTF. CDR3 nucleotides: TGCGCCAGCAGCCCCGGGGGACAGGGGACTTCGTTCTCTGGGGCCAACGTCCTGACTTTC.

This clonotype was counted many times. The rearrangement uses TRBV11-2 and TRBJ1-1; 10 bases fit TRBD1. Germline CDR1 and CDR2: SGHAT and FQNNGV. The CDR3 has 13 residues. With 4 bases clipped from V and 6 bases from J, the junction kept 2 bases outside the gene matches. CDR3 sequence (DNA): TGTGCCAGCAGCTCGACAGGGGGCGCTGAAGCTTTCTTT. It is translated as CASSSTGGAEAFF.

In its sample, this clonotype was seen many times. The genes are TRBV12-3 or TRBV12-4 and TRBJ2-7; TRBD2 matches 7 bases. CDR3 length equals 17 residues. Unmatched junction bases numbered 13, after V lost 2 bases and J lost 3 bases. Here the CDR3 reads CASSLHRLAGESYEQYF. The CDR3 DNA is TGTGCCAGCAGTTTACATCGTCTGGCGGGGGAGAGCTACGAGCAGTACTTC.

This clonotype has a single count. This chain uses TRBV15 with TRBJ2-5, with 7 nucleotides matching TRBD1. The CDR3 extends over 13 amino acids. With 4 bases clipped from V and 4 bases from J, the junction kept 3 bases outside the gene matches. The germline V gene encodes CDR1 LNHNV and CDR2 YYDKDF (reference sequence). For the CDR3, the DNA is TGTGCCACCAGCACGACAGGGTTAGAGACCCAGTACTTC. This encodes CATSTTGLETQYF. The full variable domain, completed using reference TRBV15 and TRBJ2-5, is DAMVIQNPRYQVTQFGKPVTLSCSQTLNHNVMYWYQQKSSQAPKLLFHYYDKDFNNEADTPDNFQSRRPNTSFCFLDIRSPGLGDTAMYLCATSTTGLETQYFGPGTRLLVL.